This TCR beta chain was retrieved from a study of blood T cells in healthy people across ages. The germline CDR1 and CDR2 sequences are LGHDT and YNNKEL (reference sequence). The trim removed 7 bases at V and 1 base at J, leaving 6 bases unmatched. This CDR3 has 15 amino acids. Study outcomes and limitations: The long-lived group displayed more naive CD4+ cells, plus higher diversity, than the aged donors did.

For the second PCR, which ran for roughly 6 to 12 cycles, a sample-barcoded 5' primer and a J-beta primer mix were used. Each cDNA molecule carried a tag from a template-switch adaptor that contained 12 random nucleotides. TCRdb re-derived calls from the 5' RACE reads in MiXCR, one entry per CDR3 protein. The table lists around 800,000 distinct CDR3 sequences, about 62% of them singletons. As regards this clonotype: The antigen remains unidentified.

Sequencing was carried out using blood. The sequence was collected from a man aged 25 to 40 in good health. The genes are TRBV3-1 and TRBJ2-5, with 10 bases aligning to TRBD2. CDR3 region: CASTLLAGAQETQYF. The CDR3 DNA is TGTGCCAGCACCCTGCTAGCGGGGGCCCAAGAGACCCAGTACTTC.